This T cell receptor (beta chain) is drawn from a study of cytomegalovirus exposure and HLA in healthy donors. Regarding the study as a whole: The study put 150 to 200 TCR beta chains on its list as cytomegalovirus-associated.

A multiplex PCR was run with 60 Vbeta primers and 13 Jbeta primers. Only in-frame clones appear in the TCRdb table, and some are missing; sequencing was by immunoSEQ multiplex PCR. The profile shows roughly 170,000 clones, around four fifths of them singletons. J lost 3 bases, V lost 3 bases, and 2 bases had no gene match. In germline, CDR1 is SGHDT, CDR2 YYEEEE. The CDR3 length is 13 residues. Turning to this clone: Its antigen is not known.

The TCR sequence derives from a man aged 25 to 40 in good health and CMV-seronegative. Sequenced: PBMCs. The rearrangement links TRBV5-6 to TRBJ2-7; 8 nucleotides agree with TRBD1. CDR3 sequence (DNA): TGTGCCAGCAGCTCGGACAGGGTCTACGAGCAGTACTTC. The encoded protein is CASSSDRVYEQYF.